The rows below give T cell receptor beta chains drawn from one sample of a study of CD8 T cells in Susac syndrome. TCRdb re-called the immunoSEQ multiplex PCR reads with MiXCR, one entry per CDR3 protein. The sample records 150,000 to 200,000 distinct CDR3 sequences, less than 95% being singletons. The material sequenced was CD4+ T cells from PBMCs. Every receptor here comes from a human donor with multiple sclerosis. Both conserved end residues are part of each CDR3. D genes are given only for firm matches. Expanded clones get a size class; other rows say once, few or many, or leave the size out.

size,V,D,J,CDR3,DNA
-,TRBV18,TRBD2,TRBJ2-3,CASSTNSGTGGVDTQYF,TGTGCCAGCTCAACAAATTCCGGGACGGGGGGAGTAGATACGCAGTATTTT
once,TRBV18,TRBD2,TRBJ2-7,CASSPGLVSYEQYF,TGTGCCAGCTCACCGGGACTAGTTTCCTACGAGCAGTACTTC
-,TRBV5-4,-,TRBJ1-1,CASSLERASTEAFF,TGTGCCAGCAGCTTAGAGAGGGCGAGTACCGAAGCTTTCTTT
once,TRBV3-1,TRBD1,TRBJ2-5,CASSLGTGGVGTQYF,TGTGCCAGCAGCCTTGGTACAGGGGGCGTTGGGACCCAGTACTTC
once,TRBV18,-,TRBJ2-3,CASSVQDYTDTQYF,TGTGCCAGCTCCGTCCAGGATTACACAGATACGCAGTATTTT
-,TRBV2,-,TRBJ2-5,CASSTPGMRETQYF,TGTGCCAGCAGTACGCCAGGGATGAGGGAGACCCAGTACTTC
-,TRBV6-6,-,TRBJ1-2,CASSYPTRAGNYGYTF,TGTGCCAGCAGTTACCCGACCCGGGCCGGTAACTATGGCTACACCTTC
-,TRBV25-1,-,TRBJ2-5,CASSAWGDGQETQYF,TGTGCCAGCAGTGCCTGGGGGGACGGCCAAGAGACCCAGTACTTC
-,TRBV5-5,-,TRBJ2-5,CASSLDLLGTQYF,TGTGCCAGCAGCTTGGACCTGTTGGGAACCCAGTACTTC
-,TRBV11-2,-,TRBJ2-2,CASSFLRQPTGELFF,TGTGCCAGCAGCTTCTTACGACAGCCCACCGGGGAGCTGTTTTTT
-,TRBV5-1,TRBD2,TRBJ2-3,CASSLEASGPRTQYF,TGCGCCAGCAGCTTGGAGGCTAGCGGCCCCAGGACGCAGTATTTT
-,TRBV6-1,-,TRBJ2-7,CATFSPYEQYF,TGTGCCACCTTCTCCCCCTACGAGCAGTACTTC
-,TRBV5-1,-,TRBJ1-2,CASSLAPRTDGYTF,TGCGCCAGCAGCTTGGCCCCAAGGACGGATGGCTACACCTTC
-,TRBV28,-,TRBJ1-5,CASARNQPQHF,TGTGCCAGCGCCCGCAATCAGCCCCAGCATTTT
-,TRBV7-9,-,TRBJ2-5,CASSSQGGRETQYF,TGTGCCAGCAGCTCTCAGGGGGGGCGAGAGACCCAGTACTTC
once,TRBV28,-,TRBJ2-2,CASRPGGGWRTGELFF,TGTGCCAGCAGACCTGGAGGGGGTTGGAGAACCGGGGAGCTGTTTTTT
-,TRBV30,TRBD2,TRBJ2-1,CAWTSGTSNEQFF,TGTGCTTGGACTAGCGGGACATCCAATGAGCAGTTCTTC
-,TRBV6-2/TRBV6-3,-,TRBJ1-1,CASSYLTPRGAFF,TGTGCCAGCAGTTACTTGACCCCCAGGGGAGCTTTCTTT
-,TRBV4-3,-,TRBJ2-4,CASSHQLGRRDIQYF,TGCGCCAGCAGCCACCAACTAGGACGGAGAGACATTCAGTACTTC
-,TRBV2,-,TRBJ2-3,CASSENGLTPSTDTQYF,TGTGCCAGCAGTGAAAACGGACTAACCCCGAGCACAGATACGCAGTATTTT
-,TRBV29-1,-,TRBJ1-1,CSVDGAFF,TGCAGCGTTGACGGGGCTTTCTTT
-,TRBV4-2,-,TRBJ1-4,CASSLKQDVNEKLFF,TGTGCCAGCAGCCTAAAACAGGACGTTAATGAAAAACTGTTTTTT
-,TRBV7-9,-,TRBJ2-5,CASSLLQETQYF,TGTGCCAGCAGCTTGCTCCAAGAGACCCAGTACTTC
-,TRBV2,TRBD1,TRBJ1-2,CASSLGQGEGYTF,TGTGCCAGCAGCCTGGGACAGGGGGAAGGCTACACCTTC
-,TRBV29-1,-,TRBJ1-2,CSVEDQQDRIGYTF,TGCAGCGTTGAAGATCAACAGGATAGGATCGGCTACACCTTC
-,TRBV27,-,TRBJ2-7,CASSLYSETRYEQYF,TGTGCCAGCAGTTTATATAGCGAGACACGCTACGAGCAGTACTTC
once,TRBV18,-,TRBJ1-1,CASFKGDTEAFF,TGTGCCAGCTTTAAGGGGGACACTGAAGCTTTCTTT
-,TRBV7-9,-,TRBJ1-1,CASSLIGNTEAFF,TGTGCCAGCAGCTTGATCGGGAACACTGAAGCTTTCTTT
-,TRBV19,-,TRBJ1-1,CASSMAANTEAFF,TGTGCCAGTAGTATGGCAGCGAACACTGAAGCTTTCTTT
-,TRBV4-1,TRBD2,TRBJ2-5,CASSQFHFSGSSETQYF,TGCGCCAGCAGCCAATTCCATTTTAGCGGGAGTTCCGAGACCCAGTACTTC
-,TRBV28,TRBD1,TRBJ1-1,CASYNPGQGGTEAFF,TGTGCCAGCTATAACCCCGGTCAGGGGGGCACTGAAGCTTTCTTT
-,TRBV18,TRBD1,TRBJ2-7,CASSPWDSPGEQYF,TGTGCCAGCTCACCTTGGGACAGCCCGGGGGAGCAGTACTTC
-,TRBV30,-,TRBJ2-3,CASPRGEGGTDTQYF,TGTGCCTCCCCAAGGGGAGAAGGGGGCACAGATACGCAGTATTTT
-,TRBV3-1,-,TRBJ1-1,CASSQDFSGRAAFF,TGTGCCAGCAGCCAAGATTTTTCGGGAAGGGCAGCTTTCTTT
-,TRBV27,TRBD1,TRBJ1-1,CASSLTGTVNEAFF,TGTGCCAGCAGTTTAACCGGGACAGTAAACGAAGCTTTCTTT
-,TRBV7-9,-,TRBJ2-3,CASSPREDTQYF,TGTGCCAGCAGCCCAAGGGAAGATACGCAGTATTTT
-,TRBV29-1,TRBD2,TRBJ2-1,CSVVAGTSNSAQFF,TGCAGCGTCGTCGCCGGGACTAGCAACTCGGCGCAGTTCTTC
-,TRBV7-2,-,TRBJ1-2,CASSLSTGYGYTF,TGTGCCAGCAGCTTATCGACCGGCTATGGCTACACCTTC
-,TRBV2,-,TRBJ2-5,CATGSSGAQETQYF,TGTGCCACCGGATCTTCGGGGGCCCAAGAGACCCAGTACTTC
-,TRBV29-1,-,TRBJ1-2,CSVDQGWGGYTF,TGCAGCGTTGACCAGGGGTGGGGTGGCTACACCTTC
-,TRBV10-1,TRBD2,TRBJ2-7,CASSEAGVYEQYF,TGCGCCAGCAGTGAGGCGGGAGTATACGAGCAGTACTTC
-,TRBV7-2,TRBD2,TRBJ2-5,CASSSHLLAGLGGWYF,TGTGCCAGCAGCTCCCATCTTCTAGCGGGACTGGGCGGTTGGTACTTC
-,TRBV2,-,TRBJ2-5,CASSEPTFETQYF,TGTGCCAGCAGTGAGCCTACTTTCGAGACCCAGTACTTC
-,TRBV6-5,-,TRBJ1-5,CASSPRLTERPQHF,TGTGCCAGCTCGCCCCGACTGACTGAAAGGCCCCAGCATTTT
-,TRBV20-1,-,TRBJ1-5,CSARGLQGNQPQHF,TGCAGTGCTAGAGGTTTACAGGGCAATCAGCCCCAGCATTTT
once,TRBV15,-,TRBJ2-6,CATSPERGDTNPGANVLTF,TGTGCCACCAGCCCAGAGAGGGGGGACACCAATCCTGGGGCCAACGTCCTGACTTTC
-,TRBV18,TRBD2,TRBJ2-4,CASSPRLAGGGEAKNIQYF,TGTGCCAGCTCACCACGACTAGCGGGGGGAGGCGAAGCCAAAAACATTCAGTACTTC
-,TRBV15,TRBD2,TRBJ2-3,CATSKGGRTDTQYF,TGTGCCACCAGCAAGGGCGGGAGGACAGATACGCAGTATTTT
-,TRBV5-1,-,TRBJ2-5,CASSAMGRTRETQYF,TGCGCCAGCAGCGCGATGGGTAGGACACGAGAGACCCAGTACTTC
-,TRBV30,-,TRBJ1-3,CAWSLGSGNTIYF,TGTGCCTGGAGTCTGGGTTCTGGAAACACCATATATTTT
-,TRBV30,-,TRBJ2-5,CAWSVRGQETQYF,TGTGCCTGGAGTGTACGCGGGCAAGAGACCCAGTACTTC
-,TRBV20-1,-,TRBJ1-1,CSARGLSRGTEAFF,TGCAGTGCTAGAGGCCTTTCGAGGGGCACTGAAGCTTTCTTT
-,TRBV12-3/TRBV12-4,-,TRBJ1-5,CASSLDGGNQPQHF,TGTGCCAGCAGTTTAGATGGGGGCAATCAGCCCCAGCATTTT
-,TRBV12-3/TRBV12-4,-,TRBJ1-6,CASSLLGSPLHF,TGTGCCAGCAGTCTCCTTGGATCACCCCTCCACTTT